The clone carrying this TCR beta chain was seen a few times. Its target is unknown. It was by quantitative 5'-RACE with molecular barcodes that TCR beta libraries were made. TCRdb redid the calling of the 5' RACE reads with MiXCR, one entry per CDR3 protein. The sample lists about 750,000 distinct CDR3 sequences, around 20% occurring once. The data are from a study of CD8 T cells in ankylosing spondylitis. Whole-study results and caveats: A TCR beta motif of about 8 highly homologous variants appeared characteristic of ankylosing spondylitis blood. Before this, some motif variants had been reported in reactive arthritis synovial fluid and blood.

This CDR3 comprises 14 residues. Germline lookup yields CDR1 MNHNS and CDR2 SASEGT. V was pared by 6 bases and J by 7 bases, with 19 bases between. V usage is TRBV6-1 and J usage is TRBJ2-7; D perhaps matches TRBD1 (6 bases). The sequencing input was blood, either unsorted or a sorted T cell fraction (not recorded which). The clonotype was recovered from a male donor with ankylosing spondylitis. The CDR3: CASSAQGSGNEQYF. CDR3 in DNA: TGTGCCAGCAGCGCCCAGGGGAGCGGTAATGAGCAGTACTTC.